This T cell receptor (beta chain) was documented in a study of T cell changes during pregnancy in multiple sclerosis. Trimming took 0 bases from V and 9 from J; bases not matched to a gene: 7. The CDR3 runs 15 residues. CDR1 is MNHNY, CDR2 SVGAGI, per germline (reference sequence). Method: immunoSEQ multiplex PCR; TCRdb's copy keeps in-frame clones and lacks some. The table lists over 80,000 clones, around 93% of them singletons. The chain joins TRBV6-6 to TRBJ2-1, with TRBD1 identical over 8 bases. Sequenced material: peripheral blood, taken in the third trimester of pregnancy. The source is a female donor in good health, enrolled as a control in a pregnancy study. DNA of the CDR3: TGTGCCAGCAGTTACTCGAACGCAGGGGGCGGTGAGCAGTTCTTC. Its protein product is CASSYSNAGGGEQFF.